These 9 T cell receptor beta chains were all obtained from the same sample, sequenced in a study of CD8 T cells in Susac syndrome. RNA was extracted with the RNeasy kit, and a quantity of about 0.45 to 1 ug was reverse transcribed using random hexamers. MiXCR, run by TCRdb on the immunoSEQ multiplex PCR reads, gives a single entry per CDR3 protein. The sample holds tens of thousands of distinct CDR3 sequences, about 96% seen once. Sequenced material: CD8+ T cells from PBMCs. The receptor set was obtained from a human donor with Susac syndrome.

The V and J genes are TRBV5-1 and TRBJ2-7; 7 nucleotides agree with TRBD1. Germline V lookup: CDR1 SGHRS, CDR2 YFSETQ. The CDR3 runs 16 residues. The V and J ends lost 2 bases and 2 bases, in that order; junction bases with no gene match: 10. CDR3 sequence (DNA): TGCGCCAGCAGCTTACCCTCCGGACAGGTTGCCTACGAGCAGTACTTC. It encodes CASSLPSGQVAYEQYF.

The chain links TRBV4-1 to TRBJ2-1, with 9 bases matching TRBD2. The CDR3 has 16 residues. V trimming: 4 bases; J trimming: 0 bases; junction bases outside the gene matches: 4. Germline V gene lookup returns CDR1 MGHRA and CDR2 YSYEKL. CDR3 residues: CASSLSGGLSYNEQFF. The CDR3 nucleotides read TGCGCCAGCAGCCTTAGCGGGGGTCTCTCCTACAATGAGCAGTTCTTC.

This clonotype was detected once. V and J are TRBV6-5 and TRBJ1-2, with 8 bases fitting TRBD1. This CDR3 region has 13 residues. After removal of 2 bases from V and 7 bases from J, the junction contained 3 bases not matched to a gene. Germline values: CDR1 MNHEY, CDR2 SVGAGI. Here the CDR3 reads CASSYDRGTGYTF. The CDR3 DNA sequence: TGTGCCAGCAGTTACGACAGGGGAACTGGCTACACCTTC.

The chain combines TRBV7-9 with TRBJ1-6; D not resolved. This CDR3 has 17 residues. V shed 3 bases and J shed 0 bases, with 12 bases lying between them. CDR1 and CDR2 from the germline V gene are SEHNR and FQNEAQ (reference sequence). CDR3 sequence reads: CASSFTAITSYNSPLHF. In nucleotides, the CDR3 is TGTGCCAGCAGCTTTACAGCCATCACCTCCTATAATTCACCCCTCCACTTT.

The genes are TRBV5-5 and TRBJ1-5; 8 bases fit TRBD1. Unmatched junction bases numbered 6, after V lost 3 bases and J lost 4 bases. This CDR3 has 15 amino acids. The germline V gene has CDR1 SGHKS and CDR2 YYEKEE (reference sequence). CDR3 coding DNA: TGTGCCAGCAGCTCCGGACAGGGCTCTAATCAGCCCCAGCATTTT. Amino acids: CASSSGQGSNQPQHF.

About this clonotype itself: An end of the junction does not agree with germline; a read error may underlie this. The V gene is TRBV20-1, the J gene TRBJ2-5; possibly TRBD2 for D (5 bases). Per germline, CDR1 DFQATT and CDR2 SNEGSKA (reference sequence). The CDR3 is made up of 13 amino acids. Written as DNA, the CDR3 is TGCAGTACTAGTGTGTCGGGTTCTCGGACCCAGTACTTC. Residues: CSTSVSGSRTQYF.

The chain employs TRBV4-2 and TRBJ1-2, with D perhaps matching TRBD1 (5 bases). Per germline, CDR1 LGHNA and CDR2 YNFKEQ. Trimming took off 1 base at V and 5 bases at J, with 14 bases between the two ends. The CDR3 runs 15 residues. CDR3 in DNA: TGTGCCAGCAGCCAAGTTAAGAGGGGTCTATATGGCTACACCTTC. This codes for CASSQVKRGLYGYTF.

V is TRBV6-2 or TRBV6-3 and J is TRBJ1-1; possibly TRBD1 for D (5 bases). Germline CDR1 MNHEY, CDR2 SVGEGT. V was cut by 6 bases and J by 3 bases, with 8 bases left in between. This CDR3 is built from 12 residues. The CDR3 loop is CASSRQYTEAFF. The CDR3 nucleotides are TGTGCCAGCAGCCGACAGTACACTGAAGCTTTCTTT.

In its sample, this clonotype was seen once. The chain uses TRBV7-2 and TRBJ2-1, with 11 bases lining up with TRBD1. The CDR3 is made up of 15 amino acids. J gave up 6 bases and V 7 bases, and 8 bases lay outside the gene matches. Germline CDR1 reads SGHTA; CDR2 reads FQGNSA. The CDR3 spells CASTRPGTGGNEQFF. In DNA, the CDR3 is TGTGCCAGCACAAGACCCGGGACAGGGGGCAATGAGCAGTTCTTC.